Listed below are T cell receptor beta chains from one sample, sequenced in a study of CD8+ T cells in alopecia areata. Some clones are missing from TCRdb's copy, which holds only in-frame ones; the method was immunoSEQ multiplex PCR. The sample lists 170,000 or so clones, 58% occurring once. The sequenced sample was CD8+ T cells sorted from blood, obtained at week 24, from a patient treated with tofacitinib. The origin of the receptors is a human donor with alopecia areata. The CDR3 runs from the conserved cysteine through the conserved F or W. The D gene is left open where the match is weak. Only some rows state a clone size, as once, few, many or a class for expanded clones.

D: .; V: TRBV25-1; J: TRBJ2-7; size: .; DNA: TGTGCCAGCAGCCCTAGAGACGACGAGCAGTACTTC; CDR3: CASSPRDDEQYF
D: .; V: TRBV29-1; J: TRBJ2-1; size: .; DNA: TGCAGCGTGACCTCCCCGAATGAGCAGTTCTTC; CDR3: CSVTSPNEQFF
D: .; V: TRBV30; J: TRBJ1-3; size: .; DNA: TGTGCCTGGGGAGGTAGGGCCTCTGGAAACACCATATATTTT; CDR3: CAWGGRASGNTIYF
D: TRBD1; V: TRBV5-6; J: TRBJ1-5; size: .; DNA: TGTGCCAGCAGTTCACAGGGGGCTGGGCCCCAGCATTTT; CDR3: CASSSQGAGPQHF
D: TRBD2; V: TRBV7-9; J: TRBJ2-2; size: few; DNA: TGTGCCAGCAGCCCGACTAGCGGGGGGTTTCACGGGGAGCTGTTTTTT; CDR3: CASSPTSGGFHGELFF
D: TRBD2; V: TRBV5-6; J: TRBJ2-5; size: .; DNA: TGTGCCAGCAGCTTGGGCGCGGGAGGGCTCCAAGAGACCCAGTACTTC; CDR3: CASSLGAGGLQETQYF
D: .; V: TRBV19; J: TRBJ1-1; size: few; DNA: TGTGCCACCCAAGGCTGGGACACAGGAAACACTGAAGCTTTCTTT; CDR3: CATQGWDTGNTEAFF
D: .; V: TRBV4-1; J: TRBJ1-5; size: .; DNA: TGCGCCAGCAGCCAGTCCTTTAATCAGCCCCAGCATTTT; CDR3: CASSQSFNQPQHF
D: .; V: TRBV21-1; J: TRBJ2-4; size: few; DNA: TGTGCCAGCAGCTCACTACCCGCCAAAAACATTCAGTACTTC; CDR3: CASSSLPAKNIQYF
D: .; V: TRBV9; J: TRBJ1-2; size: .; DNA: TGTGCCAGCAGCGCCCGGGGAGGTGGCTACACCTTC; CDR3: CASSARGGGYTF
D: TRBD1; V: TRBV25-1; J: TRBJ1-6; size: .; DNA: TGTGCCAGCAGGACAGGGACTAATTCACCCCTCCACTTT; CDR3: CASRTGTNSPLHF
D: TRBD1; V: TRBV6-1; J: TRBJ1-5; size: .; DNA: TGTGCCAGCAGCGGGACAGGACATCAGCCCCAGCATTTT; CDR3: CASSGTGHQPQHF
D: .; V: TRBV5-6; J: TRBJ1-5; size: .; DNA: TGTGCCAGCAGCTCTGCCGGGGAAGATAGCAATCAGCCCCAGCATTTT; CDR3: CASSSAGEDSNQPQHF